One sample yielded the 28 T cell receptor beta chains listed below, sequenced in a study of blood T cells in healthy people across ages. Using a J-beta primer mix together with a sample-barcoded 5' primer, a second PCR was run for about 6 to 12 cycles. TCRdb used MiXCR to reprocess the 5' RACE reads, holding one entry per CDR3 protein. The sample shows about a million distinct CDR3 sequences, roughly two fifths of them seen only once. The sample was blood. These receptors came from a man aged 18 to 30 in good health.

This clonotype was seen at least ten times. V usage is TRBV7-2 and J usage is TRBJ1-5, with unresolved D. Between the trimmed V and J ends, which lost 1 base and 3 bases, there was a span of 7 bases. Looked up from germline, CDR1 is SGHTA and CDR2 is FQGNSA. This CDR3 is built from 14 residues. This CDR3 reads CASSLETANQPQHF. CDR3 DNA sequence: TGTGCCAGCAGCTTAGAGACGGCCAATCAGCCCCAGCATTTT. Full variable domain (outside the CDR3, taken from reference TRBV7-2 and TRBJ1-5): GAGVSQSPSNKVTEKGKDVELRCDPISGHTALYWYRQSLGQGLEFLIYFQGNSAPDKSGLPSDRFSAERTGGSVSTLTIQRTQQEDSAVYLCASSLETANQPQHFGDGTRLSIL.

This chain uses TRBV12-5 with TRBJ1-1, with D maybe TRBD1 (6 bases). Germline CDR1 and CDR2: LGHNT and FRNRAP. Deletions cut 4 bases from V and 5 bases from J, with 20 bases between. The CDR3 extends over 16 amino acids. This CDR3 reads CASGWSETGQRTEAFF. CDR3 nucleotides: TGTGCTAGTGGTTGGAGTGAGACAGGACAAAGGACTGAAGCTTTCTTT.

This sequence joins TRBV4-3 and TRBJ2-3; 12 bases are shared with TRBD2. The CDR3 has 16 residues. V shed 5 bases, J shed 6 bases, and the junction held 9 bases outside the gene matches. CDR1 LGHNA and CDR2 YSLEER come from the germline V gene. The CDR3 DNA follows: TGCGCCAGCAGCTTCTCTTCTAGCGGGGGGGTGGATACGCAGTATTTT. Protein product: CASSFSSSGGVDTQYF.

This clonotype has a handful of counts. The chain combines TRBV19 with TRBJ2-3, with D possibly matching TRBD2 (7 bases). The CDR3 spans 14 residues. Trimming took off 7 bases at V and 7 bases at J, with 18 bases between the two ends. Germline values: CDR1 LNHDA, CDR2 SQIVND (reference sequence). Here the CDR3 DNA reads TGTGCCAGTAAGGGATCAGGGGAGGGACATACGCAGTATTTT. This encodes CASKGSGEGHTQYF.

At least ten counts were recorded for this clonotype. The J gene is TRBJ2-7, the V gene TRBV3-1; D not certain. This CDR3 contains 11 residues. With 1 base removed from V and 2 bases from J, the gap between germline ends came to 0 bases. From germline, CDR1 is LGHDT and CDR2 YNNKEL (reference sequence). The CDR3 bases are TGTGCCAGCAGCCAAGCCTACGAGCAGTACTTC. Translation: CASSQAYEQYF.

The V gene is TRBV12-3 or TRBV12-4, the J gene TRBJ2-1, with unresolved D. V shed 0 bases and J shed 8 bases, with 20 bases lying between them. The CDR3 runs 17 residues. The CDR3 loop reads CASSLARRLDASYEQFF. The CDR3 coding sequence is TGTGCCAGCAGTTTAGCGCGGCGGCTAGACGCCTCGTATGAGCAGTTCTTC.

J is TRBJ2-1 and V is TRBV5-1; 7 positions match TRBD1. Trimming took 4 bases from V and 2 from J; bases not matched to a gene: 9. CDR1 and CDR2 (germline): SGHRS, YFSETQ. CDR3 length: 16 residues. The CDR3: CASSTKEGGPYNEQFF. CDR3 DNA sequence: TGCGCCAGCAGCACCAAGGAAGGGGGCCCCTACAATGAGCAGTTCTTC.

CDR3 nucleotide sequence: TGCAGCGTTGAGGGGGTTTTGAACACTGAAGCTTTCTTT. Protein sequence: CSVEGVLNTEAFF. The chain links TRBV29-1 to TRBJ1-1, with D perhaps TRBD1 (5 bases). V was trimmed by 3 bases and J by 0 bases, leaving 8 bases between them. The CDR3 runs 13 residues. In germline, CDR1 is SQVTM, CDR2 ANQGSEA.

The chain has TRBV20-1 and TRBJ2-7; D gene ambiguous. Germline CDR1 and CDR2: DFQATT and SNEGSKA (reference sequence). The CDR3 consists of 13 residues. V was clipped by 5 bases and J by 6 bases, with 17 bases between them. The DNA for the CDR3 is TGCAGTGCTCCTGGGCCTGGGTTCTCCGAGCAGTACTTC. Translating it yields CSAPGPGFSEQYF.

The chain recombines TRBV7-2 with TRBJ2-1; 9 nucleotides match TRBD2. V shed 1 base, J shed 5 bases, and the junction held 3 bases outside the gene matches. There are 15 residues in the CDR3. Germline lookup yields CDR1 SGHTA and CDR2 FQGNSA. DNA for the CDR3: TGTGCCAGCAGCTTAGGACGGACTAGCGACAATGAGCAGTTCTTC. This translates into CASSLGRTSDNEQFF.

This clonotype was observed a handful of times. CDR3 protein: CASSVGGGVTYNEQFF. The CDR3 DNA reads as TGTGCCAGCAGCGTAGGCGGCGGGGTGACCTACAATGAGCAGTTCTTC. The chain has TRBV9 and TRBJ2-1; D possibly corresponds to TRBD2 (6 bases). The CDR3 consists of 16 residues. Per germline, CDR1 SGDLS and CDR2 YYNGEE. V shed 0 bases and J shed 2 bases, with 12 bases lying between them. Supplemented by reference TRBV9 and TRBJ2-1, the full variable domain reads DSGVTQTPKHLITATGQRVTLRCSPRSGDLSVYWYQQSLDQGLQFLIQYYNGEERAKGNILERFSAQQFPDLHSELNLSSLELGDSALYFCASSVGGGVTYNEQFFGPGTRLTVL.

This clonotype came up a few times. V is TRBV20-1 and J is TRBJ1-4; D is unresolved. V was cut by 1 base and J by 8 bases, with 14 bases left in between. Germline loops: CDR1 DFQATT, CDR2 SNEGSKA (reference sequence). The CDR3 has 14 amino acids. The CDR3, as DNA: TGCAGTGCTAGAGGGGTGGGAGGACGCGAAAAACTGTTTTTT. This translates into CSARGVGGREKLFF.

V usage is TRBV7-2 and J usage is TRBJ2-2; 8 bases are shared with TRBD1. The V segment lost 5 bases and the J segment 7 bases; nucleotides outside the gene matches: 6. Per germline, CDR1 SGHTA and CDR2 FQGNSA. The CDR3 has 14 amino acids. This CDR3 is CASSGRTGIGELFF. The CDR3, as DNA: TGTGCCAGCAGCGGAAGGACAGGGATCGGGGAGCTGTTTTTT.

This clonotype was detected a few times. In nucleotides, the CDR3 is TGTGCCAGCAGCAGAATGGACAGTCGCAATGAGCAGTACTTC. It translates to CASSRMDSRNEQYF. The J gene is TRBJ2-7, the V gene TRBV3-1; perhaps TRBD1 as D (6 bases). This CDR3 is built from 14 residues. Germline V CDR1 and CDR2: LGHDT, YNNKEL (reference sequence). V lost 5 bases and J 7 bases, leaving 18 bases between the germline ends.

The V gene is TRBV7-2, the J gene TRBJ1-2; the D gene is possibly TRBD1 (6 bases). The CDR3 totals 14 residues. V lost 1 base and J lost 6, with 12 bases in between. Per the germline V gene, CDR1 is SGHTA and CDR2 is FQGNSA. The CDR3 DNA is TGTGCCAGCAGCTTAGTTCAGGGGCCGGATGGCTACACCTTC. It specifies CASSLVQGPDGYTF.

CDR3 loop: CASSLFAEVNTEAFF. As DNA, the CDR3 is TGTGCCAGCAGTTTATTCGCGGAGGTGAACACTGAAGCTTTCTTT. This chain uses TRBV28 with TRBJ1-1; no clear D gene. In germline, CDR1 is MDHEN, CDR2 SYDVKM. V was shortened by 1 base and J by 0 bases, with 9 bases between the two germline ends. The CDR3 covers 15 residues. The full variable domain, completed using reference TRBV28 and TRBJ1-1, is DVKVTQSSRYLVKRTGEKVFLECVQDMDHENMFWYRQDPGLGLRLIYFSYDVKMKEKGDIPEGYSVSREKKERFSLILESASTNQTSMYLCASSLFAEVNTEAFFGQGTRLTVV.

The sample holds one count of this clonotype. V is TRBV6-5 and J is TRBJ2-7; 7 nucleotides line up with TRBD1. V lost 5 bases to trimming and J lost 5 bases; unmatched junction nucleotides: 12. CDR1 and CDR2 from the germline V gene are MNHEY and SVGAGI. This CDR3 spans 15 amino acids. The CDR3 DNA sequence: TGTGCCAGCAGTCCCAGCTTAGAGGGGGCCGACGAGCAGTACTTC. Its protein is CASSPSLEGADEQYF.

The chain is built from TRBV7-2 and TRBJ2-7; D is perhaps TRBD1 (6 bases). Germline CDR1 reads SGHTA; CDR2 reads FQGNSA. With 5 bases removed from V and 2 bases from J, the gap between germline ends came to 19 bases. This CDR3 comprises 16 residues. The CDR3: CASSRAGTPSTYEQYF. The CDR3, as DNA: TGTGCCAGCAGCCGCGCCGGGACACCGTCCACCTACGAGCAGTACTTC. Full variable domain (remainder filled in from reference TRBV7-2 and TRBJ2-7): GAGVSQSPSNKVTEKGKDVELRCDPISGHTALYWYRQSLGQGLEFLIYFQGNSAPDKSGLPSDRFSAERTGGSVSTLTIQRTQQEDSAVYLCASSRAGTPSTYEQYFGPGTRLTVT.

The chain carries TRBV27 and TRBJ2-1; D gene uncertain. With 8 bases removed from V and 0 bases from J, the gap between germline ends came to 14 bases. CDR3 size: 15 residues. Germline V gene data show CDR1 as MNHEY and CDR2 as SMNVEV (reference sequence). The CDR3 protein is CASRFRLSSYNEQFF. The DNA for the CDR3 is TGTGCCAGCCGATTTAGACTGAGCTCCTACAATGAGCAGTTCTTC.

Worth noting for this clonotype: Since a much larger clone is just one base distant, this may be a read error. The chain combines TRBV6-2 or TRBV6-3 with TRBJ2-1; D may be TRBD1 (6 bases). The ends were cut back, 0 bases at V and 15 bases at J, with 12 bases in the middle. The germline V gene has CDR1 MNHEY and CDR2 SVGEGT. The CDR3 has 12 amino acids. The CDR3, as DNA: TGTGCCAGCAGTTACTCGACAGGACAGAGGTTCTTC. This gives the protein CASSYSTGQRFF.

The gene calls are TRBV6-5 and TRBJ2-3, with D tentatively TRBD1 (6 bases). Germline V gene data show CDR1 as MNHEY and CDR2 as SVGAGI. This CDR3 contains 14 residues. V was shortened by 6 bases and J by 2 bases, with 12 bases between the two germline ends. CDR3: CASRNRDNTDTQYF. DNA for the CDR3: TGTGCCAGCAGAAACCGGGACAACACAGATACGCAGTATTTT.

The chain combines TRBV28 with TRBJ1-2; 8 positions agree with TRBD1. J was trimmed by 0 bases and V by 8 bases; bases with no gene match: 8. CDR3 size: 15 residues. The germline gives CDR1 MDHEN, CDR2 SYDVKM. The CDR3 protein is CASDGQGSSNYGYTF. The CDR3 DNA follows: TGTGCCAGCGACGGACAGGGCTCCTCTAACTATGGCTACACCTTC.

This sequence joins TRBV4-3 and TRBJ1-5, with unresolved D. This CDR3 is built from 14 residues. V lost 1 base, J lost 4 bases, and 8 bases lay in between. Germline V gene lookup returns CDR1 LGHNA and CDR2 YSLEER. CDR3 protein: CASSQVWGNQPQHF. As DNA, the CDR3 is TGCGCCAGCAGCCAAGTGTGGGGTAATCAGCCCCAGCATTTT.

A note on this clonotype: This could be a read error, since a much larger clone is one nucleotide away. The chain carries TRBV4-1 and TRBJ2-5, with 8 bases fitting TRBD1. Gene TRBJ2-1 matches the end of the DNA better, so the J call may be wrong. The CDR3 totals 16 residues. Germline lookup yields CDR1 MGHRA and CDR2 YSYEKL. As DNA, the CDR3 is TGCGCCAGCAGCGAATACGGGACAGGCCCACAAGAGACCCAGTTCTTC. It translates to CASSEYGTGPQETQFF.

This chain connects TRBV4-3 to TRBJ1-6; D is possibly TRBD1 (6 bases). The CDR3 has 14 amino acids. Trimming cost V 6 bases and J 12 bases, with 18 bases left between them. The germline V gene encodes CDR1 LGHNA and CDR2 YSLEER. The CDR3 DNA reads TGCGCCAGCAGTCCGAGGAGGGACAAAGAACCCCTCCACTTT. As protein: CASSPRRDKEPLHF.

This clonotype was seen only a few times. The chain links TRBV6-5 to TRBJ1-2, with D perhaps TRBD1 (5 bases). CDR1 and CDR2 (germline): MNHEY, SVGAGI. The CDR3 length is 17 residues. V lost 2 bases to trimming and J lost 4 bases, with 20 bases between them. CDR3 protein: CASSYEGLTEGLYGYTF. The CDR3 bases are TGTGCCAGCAGTTACGAAGGGTTGACAGAAGGTCTCTATGGCTACACCTTC.

The chain is built from TRBV20-1 and TRBJ2-1, with D unresolved. CDR1 and CDR2 from the germline V gene are DFQATT and SNEGSKA (reference sequence). V dropped 6 bases and J dropped 0 bases, with 18 bases sitting between them. This CDR3 is built from 16 residues. This chain's CDR3 is CSAHLPALSSYNEQFF. The CDR3 region has the DNA TGCAGTGCCCACCTCCCCGCTCTAAGCTCCTACAATGAGCAGTTCTTC.

The sample holds a few counts of this clonotype. The chain couples TRBV7-9 to TRBJ1-2, with D uncertain. This CDR3 is built from 14 residues. Germline V gives CDR1 SEHNR, CDR2 FQNEAQ (reference sequence). V dropped 4 bases and J dropped 6 bases, with 15 bases sitting between them. CDR3: CASSSSGPYNGYTF. Here the CDR3 DNA reads TGTGCCAGCAGCTCCTCCGGGCCCTATAATGGCTACACCTTC.